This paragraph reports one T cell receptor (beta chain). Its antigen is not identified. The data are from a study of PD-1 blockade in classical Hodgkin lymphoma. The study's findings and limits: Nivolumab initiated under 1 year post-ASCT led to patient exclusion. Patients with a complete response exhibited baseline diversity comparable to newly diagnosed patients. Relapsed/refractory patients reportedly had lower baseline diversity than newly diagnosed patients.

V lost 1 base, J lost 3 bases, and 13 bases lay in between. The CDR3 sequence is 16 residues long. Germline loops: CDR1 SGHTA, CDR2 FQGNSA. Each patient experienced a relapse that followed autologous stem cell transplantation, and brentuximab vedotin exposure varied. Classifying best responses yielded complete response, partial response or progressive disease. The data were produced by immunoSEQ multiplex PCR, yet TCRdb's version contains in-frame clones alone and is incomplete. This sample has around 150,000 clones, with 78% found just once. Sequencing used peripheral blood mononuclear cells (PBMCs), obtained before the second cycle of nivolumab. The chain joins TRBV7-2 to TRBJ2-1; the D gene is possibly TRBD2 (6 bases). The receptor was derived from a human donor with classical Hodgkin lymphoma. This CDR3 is CASSLGASDFYNEQFF. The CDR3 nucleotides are TGTGCCAGCAGCTTAGGGGCTAGCGACTTCTACAATGAGCAGTTCTTC.